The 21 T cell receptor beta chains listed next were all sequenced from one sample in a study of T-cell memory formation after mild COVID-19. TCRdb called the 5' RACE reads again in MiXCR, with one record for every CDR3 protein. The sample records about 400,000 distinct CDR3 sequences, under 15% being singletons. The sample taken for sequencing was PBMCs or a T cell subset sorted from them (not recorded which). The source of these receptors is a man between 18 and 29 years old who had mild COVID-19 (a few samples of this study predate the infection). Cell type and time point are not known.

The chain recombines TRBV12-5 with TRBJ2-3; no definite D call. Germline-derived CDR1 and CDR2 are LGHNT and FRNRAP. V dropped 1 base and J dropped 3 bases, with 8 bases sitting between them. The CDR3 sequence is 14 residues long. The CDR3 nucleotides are TGTGCTAGTGGTTTGGGCAGCTGGACAGATACGCAGTATTTT. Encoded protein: CASGLGSWTDTQYF.

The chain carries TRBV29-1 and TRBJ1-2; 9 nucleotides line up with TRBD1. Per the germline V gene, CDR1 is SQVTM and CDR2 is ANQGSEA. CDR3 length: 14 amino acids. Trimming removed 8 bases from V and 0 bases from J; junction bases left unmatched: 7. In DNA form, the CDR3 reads TGCAGCTTTAGAGGACAGGGGCCTAACTATGGCTACACCTTC. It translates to CSFRGQGPNYGYTF.

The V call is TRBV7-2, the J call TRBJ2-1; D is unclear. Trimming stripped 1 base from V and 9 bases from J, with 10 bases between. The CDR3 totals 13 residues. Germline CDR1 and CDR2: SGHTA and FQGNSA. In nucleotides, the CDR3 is TGTGCCAGCAGCTTAGAACGTAGTAGTGAGCAGTTCTTC. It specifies CASSLERSSEQFF.

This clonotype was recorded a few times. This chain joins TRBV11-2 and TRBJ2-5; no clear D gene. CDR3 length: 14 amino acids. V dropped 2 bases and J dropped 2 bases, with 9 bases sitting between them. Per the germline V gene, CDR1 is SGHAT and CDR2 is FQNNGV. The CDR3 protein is CASSLSVIQETQYF. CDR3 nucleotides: TGTGCCAGCAGCTTATCCGTTATACAAGAGACCCAGTACTTC.

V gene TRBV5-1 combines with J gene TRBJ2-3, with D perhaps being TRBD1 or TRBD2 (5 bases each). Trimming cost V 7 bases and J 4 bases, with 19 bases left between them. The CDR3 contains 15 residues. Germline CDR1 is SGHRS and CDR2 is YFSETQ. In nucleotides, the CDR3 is TGCGCCAGCTCTACACGGGGCAACTTCGCAGATACGCAGTATTTT. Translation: CASSTRGNFADTQYF.

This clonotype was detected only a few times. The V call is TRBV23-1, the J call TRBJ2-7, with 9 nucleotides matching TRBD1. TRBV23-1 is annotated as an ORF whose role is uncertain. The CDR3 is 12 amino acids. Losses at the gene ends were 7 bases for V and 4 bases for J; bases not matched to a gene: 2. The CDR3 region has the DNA TGCGCCAGCAAACAGGGGGCTTACGAGCAGTACTTC. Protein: CASKQGAYEQYF.

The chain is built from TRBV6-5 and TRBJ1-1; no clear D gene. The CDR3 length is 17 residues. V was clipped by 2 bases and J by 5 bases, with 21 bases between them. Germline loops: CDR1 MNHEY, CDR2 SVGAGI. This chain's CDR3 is CASSYVGFFATRTEAFF. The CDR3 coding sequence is TGTGCCAGCAGTTACGTGGGGTTTTTCGCCACACGGACTGAAGCTTTCTTT.

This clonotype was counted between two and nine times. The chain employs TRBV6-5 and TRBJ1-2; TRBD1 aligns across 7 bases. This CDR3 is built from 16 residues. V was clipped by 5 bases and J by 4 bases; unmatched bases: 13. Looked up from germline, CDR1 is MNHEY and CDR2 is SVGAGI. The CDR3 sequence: CASSRQGKSSSYGYTF. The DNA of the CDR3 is TGTGCCAGCAGTAGACAGGGAAAATCATCTTCCTATGGCTACACCTTC.

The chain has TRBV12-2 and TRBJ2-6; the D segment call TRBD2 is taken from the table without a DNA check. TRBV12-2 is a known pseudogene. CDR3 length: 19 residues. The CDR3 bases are TGTGCAAGTCGCTTAGGGCCCGAGGGATCCAACTCTGGGGCCAACGTCCTGACTTTC. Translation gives CASRLGPEGSNSGANVLTF.

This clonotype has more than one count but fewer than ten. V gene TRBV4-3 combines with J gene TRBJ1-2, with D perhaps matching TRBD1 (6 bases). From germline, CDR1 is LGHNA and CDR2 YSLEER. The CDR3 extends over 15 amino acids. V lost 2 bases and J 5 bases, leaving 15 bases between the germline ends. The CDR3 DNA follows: TGCGCCAGCAGCCAACAAGGGGGGCTTGGGTATGGCTACACCTTC. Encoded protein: CASSQQGGLGYGYTF.

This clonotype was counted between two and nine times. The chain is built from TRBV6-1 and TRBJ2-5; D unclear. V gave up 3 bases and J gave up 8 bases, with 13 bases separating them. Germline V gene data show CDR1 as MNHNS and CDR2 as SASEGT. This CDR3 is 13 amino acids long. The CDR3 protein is CASSDSVPYTQYF. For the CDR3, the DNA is TGTGCCAGCAGTGACTCTGTCCCCTATACCCAGTACTTC.

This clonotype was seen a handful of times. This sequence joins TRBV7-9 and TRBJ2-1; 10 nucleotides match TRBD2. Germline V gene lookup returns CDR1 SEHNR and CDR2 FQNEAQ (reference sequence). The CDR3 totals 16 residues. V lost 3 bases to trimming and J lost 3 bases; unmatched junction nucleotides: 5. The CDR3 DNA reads TGTGCCAGCAGCTTGGGACTAGCGATCAACTACAATGAGCAGTTCTTC. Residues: CASSLGLAINYNEQFF.

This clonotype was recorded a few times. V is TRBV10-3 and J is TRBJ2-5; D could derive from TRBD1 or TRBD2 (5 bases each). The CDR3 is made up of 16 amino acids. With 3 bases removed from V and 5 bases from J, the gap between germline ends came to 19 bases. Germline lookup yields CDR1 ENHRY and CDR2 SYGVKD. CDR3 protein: CAISDNFRDGGETQYF. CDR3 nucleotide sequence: TGTGCCATCAGTGATAACTTTCGGGACGGCGGGGAGACCCAGTACTTC.

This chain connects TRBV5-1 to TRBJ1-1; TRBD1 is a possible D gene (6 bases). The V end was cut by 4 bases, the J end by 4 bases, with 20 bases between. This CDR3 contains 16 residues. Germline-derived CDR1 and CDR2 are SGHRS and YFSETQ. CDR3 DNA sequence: TGCGCCAGCAGCCCTAACGTACAGGGAGGGGGCACTGAAGCTTTCTTT. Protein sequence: CASSPNVQGGGTEAFF.

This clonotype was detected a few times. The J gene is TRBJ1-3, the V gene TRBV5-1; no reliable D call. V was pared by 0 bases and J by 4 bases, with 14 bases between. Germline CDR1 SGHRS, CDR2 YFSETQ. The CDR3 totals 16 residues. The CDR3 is CASSLAAGRPGNTIYF. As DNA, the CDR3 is TGCGCCAGCAGCTTGGCGGCGGGCCGGCCCGGAAACACCATATATTTT.

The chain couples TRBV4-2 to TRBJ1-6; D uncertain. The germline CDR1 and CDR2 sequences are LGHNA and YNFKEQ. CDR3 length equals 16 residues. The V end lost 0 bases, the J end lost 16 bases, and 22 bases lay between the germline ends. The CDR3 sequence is CASSQDYDIPVLILHF. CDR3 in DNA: TGTGCCAGCAGCCAAGATTACGACATTCCCGTGTTGATACTCCACTTT.

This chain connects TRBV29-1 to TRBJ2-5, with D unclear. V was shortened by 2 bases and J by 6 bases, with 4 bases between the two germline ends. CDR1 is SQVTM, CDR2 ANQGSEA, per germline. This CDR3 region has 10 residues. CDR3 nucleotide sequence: TGCAGCGTTGAATTGAAGACCCAGTACTTC. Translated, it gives CSVELKTQYF.

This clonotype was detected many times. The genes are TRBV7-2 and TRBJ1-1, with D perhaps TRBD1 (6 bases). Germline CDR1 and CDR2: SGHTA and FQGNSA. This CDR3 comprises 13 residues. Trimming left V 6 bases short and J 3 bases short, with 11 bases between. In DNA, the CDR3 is TGTGCCAGCAGTCTTACAGGGTACACTGAAGCTTTCTTT. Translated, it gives CASSLTGYTEAFF. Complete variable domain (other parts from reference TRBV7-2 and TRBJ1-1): GAGVSQSPSNKVTEKGKDVELRCDPISGHTALYWYRQSLGQGLEFLIYFQGNSAPDKSGLPSDRFSAERTGGSVSTLTIQRTQQEDSAVYLCASSLTGYTEAFFGQGTRLTVV.

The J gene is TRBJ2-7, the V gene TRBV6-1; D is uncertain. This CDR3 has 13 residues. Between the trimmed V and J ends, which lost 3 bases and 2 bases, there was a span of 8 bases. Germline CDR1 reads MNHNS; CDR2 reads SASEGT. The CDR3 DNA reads TGTGCCAGCAGTGAGGCAGGCCCCTACGAGCAGTACGTC. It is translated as CASSEAGPYEQYV.

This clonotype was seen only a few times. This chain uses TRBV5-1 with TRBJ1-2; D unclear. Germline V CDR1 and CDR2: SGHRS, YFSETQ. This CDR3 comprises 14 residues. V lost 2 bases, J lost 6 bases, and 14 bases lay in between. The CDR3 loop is CASSFNVDGNGYTF. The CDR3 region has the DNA TGCGCCAGCAGCTTTAATGTTGACGGTAATGGCTACACCTTC.

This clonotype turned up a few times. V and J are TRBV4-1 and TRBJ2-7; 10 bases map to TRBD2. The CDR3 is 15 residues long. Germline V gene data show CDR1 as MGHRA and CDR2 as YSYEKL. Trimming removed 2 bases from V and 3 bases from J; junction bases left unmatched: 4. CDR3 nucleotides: TGCGCCAGCAGCCAAAAAACTAGCGGGGACTACGAGCAGTACTTC. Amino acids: CASSQKTSGDYEQYF.